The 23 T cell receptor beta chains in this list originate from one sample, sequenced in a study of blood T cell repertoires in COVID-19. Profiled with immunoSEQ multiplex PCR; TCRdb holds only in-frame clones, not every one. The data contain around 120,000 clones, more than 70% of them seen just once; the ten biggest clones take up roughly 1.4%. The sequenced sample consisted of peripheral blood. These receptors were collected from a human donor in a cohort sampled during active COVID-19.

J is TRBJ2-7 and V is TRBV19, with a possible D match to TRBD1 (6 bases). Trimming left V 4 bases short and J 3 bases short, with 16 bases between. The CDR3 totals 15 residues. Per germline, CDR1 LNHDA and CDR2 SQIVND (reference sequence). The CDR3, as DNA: TGTGCCAGTAGTACCCATCACAGGGCCCACTACGAGCAGTACTTC. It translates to CASSTHHRAHYEQYF.

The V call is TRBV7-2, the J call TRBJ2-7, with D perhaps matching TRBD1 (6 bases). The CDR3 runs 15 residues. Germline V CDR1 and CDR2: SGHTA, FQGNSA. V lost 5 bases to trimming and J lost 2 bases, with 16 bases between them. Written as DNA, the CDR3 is TGTGCCAGCAGCCAGCGGAACAGGGCCCCCTACGAGCAGTACTTC. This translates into CASSQRNRAPYEQYF.

Here the CDR3 reads CASSPSGLAGTDTQYF. CDR3 coding DNA: TGTGCCAGCTCACCCTCCGGACTAGCGGGCACAGATACGCAGTATTTT. The gene calls are TRBV18 and TRBJ2-3; the match to TRBD2 covers 10 bases. Germline V CDR1 and CDR2: KGHSH, LQKENI. This CDR3 is 16 amino acids long. V dropped 3 bases and J dropped 1; count of bases not matched to a gene: 4.

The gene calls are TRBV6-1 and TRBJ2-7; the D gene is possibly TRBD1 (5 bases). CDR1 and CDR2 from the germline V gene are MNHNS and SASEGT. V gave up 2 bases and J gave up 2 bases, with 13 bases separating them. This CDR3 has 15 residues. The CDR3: CASSEFDSNTYEQYF. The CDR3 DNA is TGTGCCAGCAGTGAATTCGACAGTAACACCTACGAGCAGTACTTC.

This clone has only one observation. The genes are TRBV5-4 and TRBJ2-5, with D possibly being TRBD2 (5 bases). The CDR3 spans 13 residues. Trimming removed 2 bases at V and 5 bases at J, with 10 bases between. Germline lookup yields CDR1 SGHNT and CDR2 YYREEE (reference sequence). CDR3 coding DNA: TGTGCCAGCAGCTTTCCGGGGTACGAGACCCAGTACTTC. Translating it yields CASSFPGYETQYF. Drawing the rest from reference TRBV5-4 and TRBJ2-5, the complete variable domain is ETGVTQSPTHLIKTRGQQVTLRCSSQSGHNTVSWYQQALGQGPQFIFQYYREEENGRGNFPPRFSGLQFPNYSSELNVNALELDDSALYLCASSFPGYETQYFGPGTRLLVL.

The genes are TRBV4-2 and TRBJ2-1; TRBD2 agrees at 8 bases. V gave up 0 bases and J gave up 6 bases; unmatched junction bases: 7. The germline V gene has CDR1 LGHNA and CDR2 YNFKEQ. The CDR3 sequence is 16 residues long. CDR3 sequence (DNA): TGTGCCAGCAGCCAAGAACCGGGACTAGTTCGCAATGAGCAGTTCTTC. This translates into CASSQEPGLVRNEQFF.

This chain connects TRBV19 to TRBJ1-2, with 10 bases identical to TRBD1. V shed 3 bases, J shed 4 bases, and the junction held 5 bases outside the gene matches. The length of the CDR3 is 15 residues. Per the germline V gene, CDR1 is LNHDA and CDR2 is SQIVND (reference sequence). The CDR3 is CASSIPGTGAYGYTF. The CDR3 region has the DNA TGTGCCAGTAGTATCCCCGGGACAGGGGCCTATGGCTACACCTTC.

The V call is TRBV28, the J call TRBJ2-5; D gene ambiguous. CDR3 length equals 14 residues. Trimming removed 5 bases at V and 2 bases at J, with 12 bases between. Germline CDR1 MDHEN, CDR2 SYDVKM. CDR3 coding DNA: TGTGCCAGCAGTCTGTTGTCAGAACAAGAGACCCAGTACTTC. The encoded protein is CASSLLSEQETQYF.

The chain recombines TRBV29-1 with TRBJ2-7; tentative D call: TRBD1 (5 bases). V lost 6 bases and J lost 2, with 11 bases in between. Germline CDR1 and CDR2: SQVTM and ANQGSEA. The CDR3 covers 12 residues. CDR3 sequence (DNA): TGCAGCGTAGGAGACAGCCCCTACGAGCAGTACTTC. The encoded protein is CSVGDSPYEQYF.

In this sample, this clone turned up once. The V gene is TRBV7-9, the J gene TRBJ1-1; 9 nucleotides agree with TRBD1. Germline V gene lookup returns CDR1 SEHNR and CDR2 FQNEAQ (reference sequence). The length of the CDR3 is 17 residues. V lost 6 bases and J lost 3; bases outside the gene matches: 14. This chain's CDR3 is CASRRHGQGSSYTEAFF. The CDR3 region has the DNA TGTGCCAGCAGGCGCCACGGACAGGGGAGTTCGTACACTGAAGCTTTCTTT.

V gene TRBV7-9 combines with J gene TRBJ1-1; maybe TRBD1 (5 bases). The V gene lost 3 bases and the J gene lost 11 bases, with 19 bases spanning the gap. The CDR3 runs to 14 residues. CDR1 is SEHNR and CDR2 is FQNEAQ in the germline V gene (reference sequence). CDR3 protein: CASSFPGPSSMAFF. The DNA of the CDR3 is TGTGCCAGCAGCTTTCCAGGGCCCTCCTCGATGGCTTTCTTT.

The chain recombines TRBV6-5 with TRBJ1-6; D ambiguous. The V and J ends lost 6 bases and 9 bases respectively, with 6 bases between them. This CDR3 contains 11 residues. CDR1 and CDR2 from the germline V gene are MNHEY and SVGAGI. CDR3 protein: CASRQVSPLHF. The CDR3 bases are TGTGCCAGCAGACAAGTTTCACCCCTCCACTTT.

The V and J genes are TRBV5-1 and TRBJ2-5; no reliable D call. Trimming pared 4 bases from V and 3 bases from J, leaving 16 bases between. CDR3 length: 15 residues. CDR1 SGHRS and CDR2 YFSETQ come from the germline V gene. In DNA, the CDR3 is TGCGCCAGCAGCCCTGCCCCTACAGAGAAAGAGACCCAGTACTTC. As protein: CASSPAPTEKETQYF. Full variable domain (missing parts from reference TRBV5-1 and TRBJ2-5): KAGVTQTPRYLIKTRGQQVTLSCSPISGHRSVSWYQQTPGQGLQFLFEYFSETQRNKGNFPGRFSGRQFSNSRSEMNVSTLELGDSALYLCASSPAPTEKETQYFGPGTRLLVL.

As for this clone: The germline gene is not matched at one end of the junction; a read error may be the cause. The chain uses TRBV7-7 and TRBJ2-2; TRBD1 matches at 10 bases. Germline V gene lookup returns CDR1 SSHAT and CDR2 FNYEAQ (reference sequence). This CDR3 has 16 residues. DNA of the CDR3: TGTGCTAGCAGCTCGACCGGGACAGGGGTTGTCGGGGAGCTGTTTTTT. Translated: CASSSTGTGVVGELFF.

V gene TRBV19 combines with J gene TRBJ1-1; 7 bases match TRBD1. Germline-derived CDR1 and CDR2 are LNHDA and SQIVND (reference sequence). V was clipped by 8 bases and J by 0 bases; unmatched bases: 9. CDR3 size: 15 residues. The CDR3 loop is CASRSEGAVNTEAFF. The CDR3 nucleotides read TGTGCCAGTCGAAGCGAGGGGGCCGTGAACACTGAAGCTTTCTTT.

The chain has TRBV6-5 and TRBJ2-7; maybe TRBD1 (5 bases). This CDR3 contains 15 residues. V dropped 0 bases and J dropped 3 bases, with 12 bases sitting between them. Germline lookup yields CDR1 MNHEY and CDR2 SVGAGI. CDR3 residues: CASSYSFQGYYEQYF. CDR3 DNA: TGTGCCAGCAGTTACTCGTTCCAGGGTTACTACGAGCAGTACTTC.

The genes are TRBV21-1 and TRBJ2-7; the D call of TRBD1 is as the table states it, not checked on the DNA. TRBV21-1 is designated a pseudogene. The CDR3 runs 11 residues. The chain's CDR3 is CASSMRQMQYF. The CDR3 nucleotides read TGTGCCAGCAGCATGCGACAAATGCAGTACTTC.

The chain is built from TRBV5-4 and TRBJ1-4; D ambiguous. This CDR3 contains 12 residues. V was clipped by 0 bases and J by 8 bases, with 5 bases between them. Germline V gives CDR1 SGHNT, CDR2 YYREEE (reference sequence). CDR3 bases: TGTGCCAGCAGCTTGGCCGGGGAAAAACTGTTTTTT. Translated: CASSLAGEKLFF.

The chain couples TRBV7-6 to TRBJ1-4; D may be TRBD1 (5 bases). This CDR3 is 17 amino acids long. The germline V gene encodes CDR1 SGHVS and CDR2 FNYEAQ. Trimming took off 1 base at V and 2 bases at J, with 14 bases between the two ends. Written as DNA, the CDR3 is TGTGCCAGCAGCTTAGGTCAAGGGGCCGGGACTAATGAAAAACTGTTTTTT. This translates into CASSLGQGAGTNEKLFF.

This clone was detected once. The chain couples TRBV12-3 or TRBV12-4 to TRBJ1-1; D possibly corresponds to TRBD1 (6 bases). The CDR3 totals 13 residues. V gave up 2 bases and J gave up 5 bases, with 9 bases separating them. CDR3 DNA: TGTGCCAGCAGTTTACAGGGGCCGACTGAAGCTTTCTTT. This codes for CASSLQGPTEAFF.

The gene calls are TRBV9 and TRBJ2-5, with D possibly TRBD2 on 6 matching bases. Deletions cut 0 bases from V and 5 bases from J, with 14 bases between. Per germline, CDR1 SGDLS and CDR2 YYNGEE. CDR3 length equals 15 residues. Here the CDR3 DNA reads TGTGCCAGCAGCGTAGGAGGAGGGCCCGGGGAGACCCAGTACTTC. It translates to CASSVGGGPGETQYF.

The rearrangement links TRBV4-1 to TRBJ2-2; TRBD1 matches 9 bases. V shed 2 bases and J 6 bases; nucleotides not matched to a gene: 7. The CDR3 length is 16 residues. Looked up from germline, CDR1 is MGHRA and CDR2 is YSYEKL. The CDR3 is CASSQPGQGISGELFF. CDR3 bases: TGCGCCAGCAGCCAACCGGGACAGGGAATATCCGGGGAGCTGTTTTTT.

The CDR3 reads CASSLVGGGALYEQFF. The CDR3 nucleotides are TGTGCCAGCAGCTTAGTGGGCGGGGGGGCGCTTTATGAGCAGTTCTTC. This chain uses TRBV11-2 with TRBJ2-1; 9 nucleotides align to TRBD2. Germline CDR1 SGHAT, CDR2 FQNNGV. The CDR3 loop spans 16 amino acids. J gave up 8 bases and V 1 base, and 9 bases lay outside the gene matches. Combining the CDR3 with reference TRBV11-2 and TRBJ2-1 gives the whole variable domain EAGVAQSPRYKIIEKRQSVAFWCNPISGHATLYWYQQILGQGPKLLIQFQNNGVVDDSQLPKDRFSAERLKGVDSTLKIQPAKLEDSAVYLCASSLVGGGALYEQFFGPGTRLTVL.